This T cell receptor (beta chain) appears in the sequencing data of a study of blood T cell repertoires in COVID-19 (dated by TCRdb to 2020 to 2021). With regard to the full study: Samples from collaborators originated in the United States, Italy and Spain and spanned both the acute and convalescent phases of COVID-19. Samples were obtained from the ongoing ImmuneRACE study (first 160 participants) and from about 1,300 subjects provided by 6 global collaborators. Subjects who had been exposed to COVID-19, were actively infected with it, or had recovered from it provided the deeply sampled blood TCRbeta repertoires that made up the dataset. The repertoires were released in a freely available public database meant as a resource for research on the immune response to SARS-CoV-2. The sample metadata nearly always contained a de-identified subject ID, COVID-19 status, age in years and sex. Where available, HLA class I and class II types were obtained from metadata supplied by the sample provider rather than from assay-based typing. The material from the prospective study consisted of cDNA or gDNA derived from T cells, B-cell-depleted T cells, or PBMCs. Findings and caveats that apply to the study as a whole: How much clinical and demographic metadata was included differed by source and by participant, and the metadata was provided uncurated.

For this clone: Which antigen it targets is not known. The sample holds no much larger clone one base away, and base qualities are not on file.

The immunoSEQ Assay, a bias-controlled multiplex PCR, was used to amplify TCRbeta CDR3 regions from genomic DNA. On the authors' methods: Within the assay, amplification of reference gene primers was used to estimate how many nucleated cells each sample contained. To quantify the absolute abundance of each unique TCRbeta CDR3 rearrangement, sequence reads were collapsed and filtered. For each sample, productive Simpson clonality was calculated as the square root of Simpson's diversity index over productive rearrangements. TCRdb holds this immuneACCESS table with in-frame rearrangements only. Some clones are missing; in checked studies, unresolved V genes explain under half, and the rest has no known cause. Clonal size and the V and J genes are those of that table, whereas D and trimming came from the DNA. This sample holds fewer than 300,000 clones; about 85% were observed only once. About 14% of the sample is held by the ten biggest clonotypes.

The collaborating institutions used their own protocols to collect whole blood in K2EDTA tubes. For TCRbeta analysis, collaborators shipped samples in one of three forms: frozen whole blood, isolated PBMCs, or DNA extracted from either of those sample types. Spanning cysteine to phenylalanine, the CDR3 consists of 15 amino acids. Of all the DNA, just the CDR3 is kept, 45 bases in frame from base 1. Reading the germline V gene gives CDR1 KGHDR and CDR2 SFDVKD. V is cut by 1 base and J by 5 bases, and the space between the germline ends is 10 bases. Sample: peripheral blood. The rearranged segments are TRBV24-1 and TRBJ2-2, and perhaps TRBD1 as D gene, on 6 matching bases. The TCR was taken from a human donor in a cohort sampled during active COVID-19. The DNA sequence reads TGTGCCACCAGTGATTTCAGGGGCCCGACCGGGGAGCTGTTTTTT. The resulting protein is CATSDFRGPTGELFF.